This T cell receptor (beta chain) was recorded in a study of T cell changes during pregnancy in multiple sclerosis. CDR1 is MDHEN, CDR2 SYDVKM, per germline. V dropped 6 bases and J dropped 2; count of bases not matched to a gene: 3. This CDR3 spans 13 amino acids. Profiling relied on immunoSEQ multiplex PCR, and the TCRdb table lists in-frame clones only, not all of them. The table shows about 39,000 clones, with nearly 90% occurring only once. The sequence came from a female donor with multiple sclerosis, enrolled in a pregnancy study. The sequenced sample was CD8+ T cells from peripheral blood mononuclear cells, obtained in the first trimester of pregnancy. The chain links TRBV28 to TRBJ2-5, with 7 bases identical to TRBD1. The DNA of the CDR3 is TGTGCCAGCAGGAAGACAGGGCAAGAGACCCAGTACTTC. Amino acid sequence: CASRKTGQETQYF. Full variable domain (rest looked up from reference TRBV28 and TRBJ2-5): DVKVTQSSRYLVKRTGEKVFLECVQDMDHENMFWYRQDPGLGLRLIYFSYDVKMKEKGDIPEGYSVSREKKERFSLILESASTNQTSMYLCASRKTGQETQYFGPGTRLLVL.